This TCR beta chain was documented in a study of memory CD4+ T cells and cytomegalovirus serostatus. Study-wide context: Of the healthy Belgian adults, roughly ten were CMV seropositive and about 24 seronegative.

Germline loops: CDR1 SNHLY, CDR2 FYNNEI. This CDR3 has 12 residues. V was shortened by 10 bases and J by 2 bases, with 11 bases between the two germline ends. The sort gate was single viable CD3+CD4+CD8-CD45RO+ cells for memory CD4+ T cells. Donors' CMV status reflects serum IgG against pp150, pp28, p38, p52. Regarding the study as a whole: Repertoires predicted CMV serostatus with median bootstrapped AUC of 0.95.

The sample holds a few counts of this clone. Its antigen is not known. Original data processing: Out-of-frame sequences were removed, leaving roughly 2.1 million distinct TCRbeta sequences. The repertoire was sequenced with immunoSEQ multiplex PCR; TCRdb's copy has only in-frame clones and lacks some. Clone size and V and J calls were adopted from that table, with D and trimming inferred from the DNA. The data show about 57,000 clones, around 85% seen once. The source is an adult in good health and CMV-seronegative. The chain carries TRBV2 and TRBJ1-2; the D gene is possibly TRBD1 (5 bases). The sample taken for sequencing was memory CD4+ T cells from blood. This CDR3 reads CATSQGNYGYTF. DNA of the CDR3: TGTGCCACCTCCCAGGGAAACTATGGCTACACCTTC. The entire variable domain, with the rest obtained from reference TRBV2 and TRBJ1-2, is as follows: EPEVTQTPSHQVTQMGQEVILRCVPISNHLYFYWYRQILGQKVEFLVSFYNNEISEKSEIFDDQFSVERPDGSNFTLKIRSTKLEDSAMYFCATSQGNYGYTFGSGTRLTVV.